Each of the 31 T cell receptor beta chains below was sequenced from the same sample in a study of blood T cell repertoires in COVID-19. Clones were read by immunoSEQ multiplex PCR, and TCRdb kept only the in-frame ones, dropping some. This sample has about 330,000 clones; approximately 90% occur once, and the top ten carry roughly 4%. Sequenced sample: peripheral blood. These receptors all come from a woman between 50 and 59 years old with active or convalescent COVID-19.

CDR3 nucleotide sequence: TGTGCCTGGGCTCAGGGGCTGGACCAGCCCCAGCATTTT. It yields the protein CAWAQGLDQPQHF. This chain joins TRBV30 and TRBJ1-5; D possibly corresponds to TRBD1 (6 bases). This CDR3 contains 13 residues. The ends were cut back, 5 bases at V and 7 bases at J, with 15 bases in the middle. Per germline, CDR1 GTSNPN and CDR2 SVGIG (reference sequence).

The rearrangement joins TRBV4-2 to TRBJ1-2, with 7 bases identical to TRBD1. The germline V gene encodes CDR1 LGHNA and CDR2 YNFKEQ. The junction had 14 bases not matched to a gene; V was cut back by 2 bases and J by 2 bases. This CDR3 contains 18 residues. The CDR3 DNA reads TGTGCCAGCAGCCAAATGGGGGCCTGGGACAGCTTAAACTATGGCTACACCTTC. This sequence encodes CASSQMGAWDSLNYGYTF.

The V gene is TRBV19, the J gene TRBJ1-3; D perhaps matches TRBD1 (6 bases). The CDR3 runs to 17 residues. Per the germline V gene, CDR1 is LNHDA and CDR2 is SQIVND (reference sequence). The ends were cut back, 4 bases at V and 0 bases at J, with 16 bases in the middle. DNA of the CDR3: TGTGCCAGTAGTACACTTTGGACAGCCAACTCTGGAAACACCATATATTTT. It encodes CASSTLWTANSGNTIYF.

The chain recombines TRBV19 with TRBJ2-1; a possible D gene is TRBD1 (6 bases). Per germline, CDR1 LNHDA and CDR2 SQIVND (reference sequence). Trimming removed 1 base at V and 3 bases at J, with 13 bases between. The CDR3 runs 16 residues. The CDR3 here is CASSIGQGLGYNEQFF. The CDR3 nucleotides are TGTGCCAGTAGTATAGGCCAGGGGTTGGGCTACAATGAGCAGTTCTTC.

The chain has TRBV27 and TRBJ2-3; 8 nucleotides match TRBD2. The CDR3 has 16 amino acids. The germline V gene encodes CDR1 MNHEY and CDR2 SMNVEV (reference sequence). V was pared by 2 bases and J by 2 bases, with 6 bases of the junction left unmatched. CDR3 in DNA: TGTGCCAGCAGTTTAGACGGGGGGGCATTCACAGATACGCAGTATTTT. Translating gives CASSLDGGAFTDTQYF.

This clone was counted a single time. V usage is TRBV10-3 and J usage is TRBJ2-7; weak D call: TRBD2 (6 bases). The CDR3 sequence is 14 residues long. Germline V gives CDR1 ENHRY, CDR2 SYGVKD. V lost 11 bases to trimming and J lost 7 bases, with 24 bases between them. CDR3 nucleotide sequence: TGTGCCTCCAAGAGGCGGGACTTTTCTATGGAGCAGTACTTC. Its translation is CASKRRDFSMEQYF.

The V gene is TRBV20-1, the J gene TRBJ1-2, with D unclear. The V end lost 3 bases, the J end lost 8 bases, and 19 bases lay between the germline ends. The CDR3 has 14 amino acids. Germline CDR1 is DFQATT and CDR2 is SNEGSKA (reference sequence). The CDR3 here is CSASAGNFASGYTF. The CDR3 DNA follows: TGCAGTGCTAGTGCCGGGAATTTCGCTAGCGGCTACACCTTC.

V usage is TRBV15 and J usage is TRBJ1-2; D is unclear. Trimming shortened V by 0 bases and J by 7 bases, and 6 bases separated the two germline ends. Germline V gene data show CDR1 as LNHNV and CDR2 as YYDKDF (reference sequence). The CDR3 runs 12 residues. The DNA for the CDR3 is TGTGCCACCAGCAGAGATTCTTCTGGCTACACCTTC. Protein sequence: CATSRDSSGYTF. The complete variable domain, with remaining parts taken from reference TRBV15 and TRBJ1-2, reads DAMVIQNPRYQVTQFGKPVTLSCSQTLNHNVMYWYQQKSSQAPKLLFHYYDKDFNNEADTPDNFQSRRPNTSFCFLDIRSPGLGDTAMYLCATSRDSSGYTFGSGTRLTVV.

This clone was detected once. The rearrangement uses TRBV5-1 and TRBJ2-7, with D possibly TRBD2 on 6 matching bases. Trimming pared 3 bases from V and 6 bases from J, leaving 10 bases between. Germline assignment: CDR1 SGHRS and CDR2 YFSETQ. This CDR3 is 12 amino acids long. The CDR3 DNA reads TGCGCCAGCAGCTCGGACGGGGGCGAGCAGTACTTC. The encoded protein is CASSSDGGEQYF.

The chain carries TRBV18 and TRBJ1-1; D is unclear. Germline-derived CDR1 and CDR2 are KGHSH and LQKENI. Trimming took 5 bases from V and 1 from J, leaving 8 bases between them. CDR3 size: 13 residues. The CDR3 nucleotides read TGTGCCAGCTCAGGGCAGAAGAACACTGAAGCTTTCTTT. It encodes CASSGQKNTEAFF.

The genes are TRBV2 and TRBJ2-7, with a weak D call TRBD2 (6 bases). The germline CDR1 and CDR2 sequences are SNHLY and FYNNEI. The CDR3 totals 16 residues. With 7 bases removed from V and 6 bases from J, the gap between germline ends came to 25 bases. The chain's CDR3 is CASTPRSGRGFGEQYF. CDR3 nucleotides: TGTGCCAGCACCCCAAGGTCAGGGCGGGGTTTTGGCGAGCAGTACTTC.

V is TRBV7-9 and J is TRBJ1-2; a weak D match, TRBD1 (5 bases). The CDR3 has 16 amino acids. The germline V gene encodes CDR1 SEHNR and CDR2 FQNEAQ (reference sequence). V lost 1 base, J lost 7 bases, and 19 bases lay in between. The CDR3 sequence is CASSLVGTSGSGGYTF. In nucleotides, the CDR3 is TGTGCCAGCAGCTTAGTTGGCACGTCAGGGTCCGGTGGCTACACCTTC.

This clone was picked up a small number of times. This chain connects TRBV24-1 to TRBJ2-2, with TRBD1 as a possible D gene (5 bases). Trimming shortened V by 5 bases and J by 4 bases, and 10 bases separated the two germline ends. CDR3 length: 14 residues. Germline CDR1 and CDR2: KGHDR and SFDVKD. The CDR3 is CATSALGVTGELFF. CDR3 sequence (DNA): TGTGCCACCAGTGCATTAGGGGTCACCGGGGAGCTGTTTTTT.

Concerning this clone: Mismatch with germline at one junction end may stem from a read error. The chain recombines TRBV11-2 with TRBJ2-3, with 8 bases aligning to TRBD2. The CDR3 spans 18 residues. The germline CDR1 and CDR2 sequences are SGHAT and FQNNGV. DNA for the CDR3: TGTGCCAGCAGCCTAGAGGGCGGGGGGTTGTTTAGCACAGATACGCAGTATTTT. Encoded protein: CASSLEGGGLFSTDTQYF.

The chain couples TRBV5-1 to TRBJ1-5, with 7 positions matching TRBD1. The V gene end was trimmed by 1 base and the J gene end by 3 bases; junction bases not matched to a gene: 4. CDR3 size: 15 residues. The germline V gene has CDR1 SGHRS and CDR2 YFSETQ. CDR3 coding DNA: TGCGCCAGCAGCTTGACGGGACAGTACAATCAGCCCCAGCATTTT. It is translated as CASSLTGQYNQPQHF.

This rearrangement joins TRBV6-5 to TRBJ1-2, with D uncertain. CDR1 is MNHEY and CDR2 is SVGAGI in the germline V gene. This CDR3 spans 14 amino acids. V was clipped by 2 bases and J by 9 bases, with 16 bases between them. Here the CDR3 DNA reads TGTGCCAGCAGTTACCGCGGACTACTCGAGAGCTACACCTTC. Amino acids: CASSYRGLLESYTF.

V is TRBV30 and J is TRBJ1-2; 12 bases match TRBD1. The J segment lost 7 bases and the V segment lost 4 bases, leaving 4 bases of the junction unmatched. The germline V gene encodes CDR1 GTSNPN and CDR2 SVGIG (reference sequence). The CDR3 consists of 13 residues. DNA of the CDR3: TGTGCCTGGAACCGGGACAGGGGGCTTGGCTACACCTTC. The encoded protein is CAWNRDRGLGYTF.

This chain links TRBV6-2 or TRBV6-3 with TRBJ1-5; D not certain. The germline gives CDR1 MNHEY, CDR2 SVGEGT. V gave up 5 bases and J gave up 7 bases, with 12 bases separating them. The CDR3 sequence is 13 residues long. In nucleotides, the CDR3 is TGTGCCAGCAGTGGACTGGTGGGGCAGCCCCAGCATTTT. Translated, it gives CASSGLVGQPQHF.

This chain uses TRBV28 with TRBJ2-1, with TRBD1 matching over 8 bases. V dropped 4 bases and J dropped 0; count of bases not matched to a gene: 5. The CDR3 has 16 residues. Per the germline V gene, CDR1 is MDHEN and CDR2 is SYDVKM. The CDR3: CASSSPDRASYNEQFF. DNA for the CDR3: TGTGCCAGCAGTTCCCCGGACAGGGCCTCCTACAATGAGCAGTTCTTC.

The rearrangement uses TRBV27 and TRBJ1-2; 8 bases match TRBD1. The CDR3 runs 17 residues. Per the germline V gene, CDR1 is MNHEY and CDR2 is SMNVEV (reference sequence). With 5 bases clipped from V and 3 bases from J, the junction kept 14 bases outside the gene matches. CDR3 sequence (DNA): TGTGCCAGCAGTAAAGGGGGAGGGACAGGACCATACTATGGCTACACCTTC. Residues: CASSKGGGTGPYYGYTF.

J is TRBJ2-7 and V is TRBV9; 14 positions agree with TRBD2. V lost 4 bases and J lost 1; bases outside the gene matches: 4. CDR3 size: 16 residues. Germline V gene data show CDR1 as SGDLS and CDR2 as YYNGEE. CDR3 nucleotides: TGTGCCAGCAGCCCGACTAGCGGGGGGGAGTCCTACGAGCAGTACTTC. Encoded protein: CASSPTSGGESYEQYF. Together with reference TRBV9 and TRBJ2-7, the CDR3 gives the full variable domain: DSGVTQTPKHLITATGQRVTLRCSPRSGDLSVYWYQQSLDQGLQFLIQYYNGEERAKGNILERFSAQQFPDLHSELNLSSLELGDSALYFCASSPTSGGESYEQYFGPGTRLTVT.

The CDR3 bases are TGTGCCAGCAGCTTCGGTCGTATCAGGACAGGGCCCACAGATACGCAGTATTTT. It specifies CASSFGRIRTGPTDTQYF. The rearrangement joins TRBV11-2 to TRBJ2-3; 8 bases map to TRBD1. After removal of 3 bases from V and 2 bases from J, the junction contained 13 bases not matched to a gene. This CDR3 is built from 18 residues. The germline gives CDR1 SGHAT, CDR2 FQNNGV.

V is TRBV4-3 and J is TRBJ2-3; D is perhaps TRBD2 (6 bases). The V and J ends lost 0 bases and 1 base respectively, with 11 bases between them. Germline CDR1 reads LGHNA; CDR2 reads YSLEER. This CDR3 is 16 amino acids long. The DNA of the CDR3 is TGCGCCAGCAGCCAAGATTTGGGCGGGGGCACAGATACGCAGTATTTT. It translates to CASSQDLGGGTDTQYF.

The chain combines TRBV15 with TRBJ1-4; D gene ambiguous. CDR1 is LNHNV, CDR2 YYDKDF, per germline (reference sequence). This CDR3 spans 16 amino acids. The V gene lost 0 bases and the J gene lost 4 bases, with 12 bases spanning the gap. The CDR3 nucleotides read TGTGCCACCAGCAGAGATCTTCCAGTATTTAATGAAAAACTGTTTTTT. It is translated as CATSRDLPVFNEKLFF. The full variable domain, its missing parts supplied by reference TRBV15 and TRBJ1-4, is DAMVIQNPRYQVTQFGKPVTLSCSQTLNHNVMYWYQQKSSQAPKLLFHYYDKDFNNEADTPDNFQSRRPNTSFCFLDIRSPGLGDTAMYLCATSRDLPVFNEKLFFGSGTQLSVL.

The chain joins TRBV6-5 to TRBJ2-5; D is ambiguous. V lost 6 bases, J lost 1 base, and 12 bases lay in between. This CDR3 has 14 amino acids. Germline CDR1 reads MNHEY; CDR2 reads SVGAGI. The CDR3 DNA reads as TGTGCCAGCAGCCCCGAACTATCCCAAGAGACCCAGTACTTC. Protein product: CASSPELSQETQYF.

The chain joins TRBV6-5 to TRBJ1-2; D remains unclear. Trimming left V 3 bases short and J 4 bases short, with 18 bases between. The CDR3 totals 16 residues. Germline CDR1 reads MNHEY; CDR2 reads SVGAGI. The CDR3 DNA reads as TGTGCCAGCAGTTATTTAGAGGTTCGGGGTTTCTATGGCTACACCTTC. It yields the protein CASSYLEVRGFYGYTF.

This clone was seen only once. The CDR3 is CASSTGLGYGYTF. The CDR3 DNA is TGTGCCAGCAGTACAGGGCTCGGGTATGGCTACACCTTC. The chain uses TRBV6-5 and TRBJ1-2, with D tentatively TRBD1 (6 bases). The CDR3 length is 13 residues. Germline V gives CDR1 MNHEY, CDR2 SVGAGI. Trimming pared 5 bases from V and 5 bases from J, leaving 12 bases between.

This chain connects TRBV15 to TRBJ1-2; perhaps TRBD1 as D (6 bases). Trimming took off 1 base at V and 4 bases at J, with 22 bases between the two ends. This CDR3 has 18 amino acids. The germline gives CDR1 LNHNV, CDR2 YYDKDF (reference sequence). Written as DNA, the CDR3 is TGTGCCACCAGCAGAGGAGGGAGTACAGGGAAAGACCGCTATGGCTACACCTTC. Amino acids: CATSRGGSTGKDRYGYTF. Based on the CDR3 plus reference TRBV15 and TRBJ1-2, the full variable domain is DAMVIQNPRYQVTQFGKPVTLSCSQTLNHNVMYWYQQKSSQAPKLLFHYYDKDFNNEADTPDNFQSRRPNTSFCFLDIRSPGLGDTAMYLCATSRGGSTGKDRYGYTFGSGTRLTVV.

This sequence joins TRBV5-1 and TRBJ1-1, with 8 bases fitting TRBD1. Germline trimming cut 3 bases from V and 1 base from J; bases unmatched to any gene: 14. This CDR3 comprises 18 residues. Germline CDR1 and CDR2: SGHRS and YFSETQ. The CDR3 region is CASSSSGTGTLRNTEAFF. The CDR3 region has the DNA TGCGCCAGCAGCTCCTCCGGGACAGGAACCCTACGGAACACTGAAGCTTTCTTT. Supplemented by reference TRBV5-1 and TRBJ1-1, the full variable domain reads KAGVTQTPRYLIKTRGQQVTLSCSPISGHRSVSWYQQTPGQGLQFLFEYFSETQRNKGNFPGRFSGRQFSNSRSEMNVSTLELGDSALYLCASSSSGTGTLRNTEAFFGQGTRLTVV.

This sequence joins TRBV7-6 and TRBJ1-1, with TRBD1 matching over 9 bases. The CDR3 has 15 residues. With V trimmed by 5 bases and J by 7 bases, 11 bases remained unmatched. The germline V gene has CDR1 SGHVS and CDR2 FNYEAQ. The CDR3 DNA is TGTGCCAGCAGCCTAAGGACAGGGGACGATTTTGAAGCTTTCTTT. Its protein product is CASSLRTGDDFEAFF.

The chain uses TRBV6-5 and TRBJ2-1, with TRBD2 matching 11 bases. V lost 6 bases to trimming and J lost 9 bases; unmatched junction nucleotides: 10. CDR1 MNHEY and CDR2 SVGAGI come from the germline V gene. The CDR3 length is 15 residues. CDR3 DNA sequence: TGTGCCAGCAGAGATCTAGCGGGAGGCTTAAGTGAGCAGTTCTTC. Translated, it gives CASRDLAGGLSEQFF.